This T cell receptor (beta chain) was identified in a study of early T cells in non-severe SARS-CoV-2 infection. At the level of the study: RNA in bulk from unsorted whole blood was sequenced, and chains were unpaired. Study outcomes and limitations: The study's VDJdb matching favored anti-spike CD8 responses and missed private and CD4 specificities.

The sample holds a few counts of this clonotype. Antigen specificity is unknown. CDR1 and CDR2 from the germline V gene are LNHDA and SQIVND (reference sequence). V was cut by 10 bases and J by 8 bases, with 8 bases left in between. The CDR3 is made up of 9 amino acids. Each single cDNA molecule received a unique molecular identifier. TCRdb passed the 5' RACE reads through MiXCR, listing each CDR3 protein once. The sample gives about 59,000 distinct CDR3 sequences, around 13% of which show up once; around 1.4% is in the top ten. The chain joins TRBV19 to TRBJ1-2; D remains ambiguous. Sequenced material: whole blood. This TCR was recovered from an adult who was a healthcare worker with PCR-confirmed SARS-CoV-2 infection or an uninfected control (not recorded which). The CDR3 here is CATGDGYTF. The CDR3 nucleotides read TGTGCCACCGGCGACGGCTACACCTTC.